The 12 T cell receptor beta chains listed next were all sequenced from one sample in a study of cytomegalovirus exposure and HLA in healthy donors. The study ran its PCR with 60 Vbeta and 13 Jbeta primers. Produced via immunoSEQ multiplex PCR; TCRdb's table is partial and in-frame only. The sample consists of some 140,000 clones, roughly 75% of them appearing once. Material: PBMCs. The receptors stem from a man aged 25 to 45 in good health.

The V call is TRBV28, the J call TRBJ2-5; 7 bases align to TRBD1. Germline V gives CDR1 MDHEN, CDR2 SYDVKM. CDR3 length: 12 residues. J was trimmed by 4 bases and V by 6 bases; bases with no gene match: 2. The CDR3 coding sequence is TGTGCCAGCAGGCCAGGGGGAGAGACCCAGTACTTC. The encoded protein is CASRPGGETQYF. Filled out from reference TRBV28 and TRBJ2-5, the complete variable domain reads DVKVTQSSRYLVKRTGEKVFLECVQDMDHENMFWYRQDPGLGLRLIYFSYDVKMKEKGDIPEGYSVSREKKERFSLILESASTNQTSMYLCASRPGGETQYFGPGTRLLVL.

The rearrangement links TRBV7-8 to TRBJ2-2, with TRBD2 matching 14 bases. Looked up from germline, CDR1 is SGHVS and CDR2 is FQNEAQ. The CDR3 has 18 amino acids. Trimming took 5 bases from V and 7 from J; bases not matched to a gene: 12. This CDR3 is CASSRRRLAGGRSGELFF. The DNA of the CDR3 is TGTGCCAGCAGCCGTCGCCGACTAGCGGGAGGGCGTAGCGGGGAGCTGTTTTTT.

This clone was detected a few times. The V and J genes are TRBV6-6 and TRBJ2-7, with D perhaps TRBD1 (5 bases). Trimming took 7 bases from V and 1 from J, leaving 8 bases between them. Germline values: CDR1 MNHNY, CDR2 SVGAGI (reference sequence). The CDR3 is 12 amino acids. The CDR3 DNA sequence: TGTGCCAGCAAACAGGAATCCTACGAGCAGTACTTC. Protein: CASKQESYEQYF.

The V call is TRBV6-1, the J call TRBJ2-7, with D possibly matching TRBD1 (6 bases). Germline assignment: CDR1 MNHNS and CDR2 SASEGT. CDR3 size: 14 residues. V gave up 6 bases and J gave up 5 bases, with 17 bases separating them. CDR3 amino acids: CASRSRDIYHEQYF. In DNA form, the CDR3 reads TGTGCCAGCAGATCACGGGACATTTACCACGAGCAGTACTTC.

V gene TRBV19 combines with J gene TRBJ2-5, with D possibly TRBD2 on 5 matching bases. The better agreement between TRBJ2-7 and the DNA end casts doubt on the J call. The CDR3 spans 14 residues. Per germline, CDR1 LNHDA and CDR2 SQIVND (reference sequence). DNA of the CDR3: TGTGCCAGTAGTATACCGGGGAGCTCCTACGAGCAGTACTTC. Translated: CASSIPGSSYEQYF.

The CDR3 DNA reads as TGTGCCAGCAGCGTTGGGGCCGCCCTACGTTACGAGCAGTACTTC. Residues: CASSVGAALRYEQYF. V and J are TRBV9 and TRBJ2-7; tentative D call: TRBD1 (5 bases). V was shortened by 2 bases and J by 4 bases, with 16 bases between the two germline ends. In germline, CDR1 is SGDLS, CDR2 YYNGEE. The CDR3 length is 15 residues.

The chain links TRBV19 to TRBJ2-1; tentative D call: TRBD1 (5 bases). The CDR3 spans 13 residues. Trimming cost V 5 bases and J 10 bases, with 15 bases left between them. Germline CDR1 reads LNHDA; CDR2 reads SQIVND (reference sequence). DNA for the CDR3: TGTGCCAGTAGTCCCTATTCAGGGTACGAGCAGTTCTTC. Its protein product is CASSPYSGYEQFF.

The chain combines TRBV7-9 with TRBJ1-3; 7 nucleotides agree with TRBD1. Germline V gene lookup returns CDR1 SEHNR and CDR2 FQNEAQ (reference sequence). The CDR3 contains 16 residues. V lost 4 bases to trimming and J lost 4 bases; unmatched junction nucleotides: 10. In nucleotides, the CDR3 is TGTGCCAGCAGCTACTCTGACAGGGCGGCGGGAAACACCATATATTTT. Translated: CASSYSDRAAGNTIYF.

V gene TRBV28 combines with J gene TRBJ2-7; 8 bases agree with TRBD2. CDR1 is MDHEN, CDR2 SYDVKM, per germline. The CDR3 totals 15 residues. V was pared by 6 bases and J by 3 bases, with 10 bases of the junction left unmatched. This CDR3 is CASSSTSAGVYEQYF. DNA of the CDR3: TGTGCCAGCAGCTCGACTAGCGCTGGAGTCTACGAGCAGTACTTC.

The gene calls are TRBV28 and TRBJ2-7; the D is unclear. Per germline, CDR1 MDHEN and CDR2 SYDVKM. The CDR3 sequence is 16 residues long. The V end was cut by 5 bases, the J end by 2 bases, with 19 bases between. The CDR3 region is CASSGIRSVTPYEQYF. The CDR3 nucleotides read TGTGCCAGCAGTGGAATTAGAAGTGTGACACCCTACGAGCAGTACTTC.

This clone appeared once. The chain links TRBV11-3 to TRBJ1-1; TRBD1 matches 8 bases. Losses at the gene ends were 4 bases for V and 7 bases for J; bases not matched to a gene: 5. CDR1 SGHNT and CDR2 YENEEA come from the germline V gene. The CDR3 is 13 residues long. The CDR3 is CASSWETGDEAFF. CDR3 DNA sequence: TGTGCCAGCAGCTGGGAGACAGGGGATGAAGCTTTCTTT.

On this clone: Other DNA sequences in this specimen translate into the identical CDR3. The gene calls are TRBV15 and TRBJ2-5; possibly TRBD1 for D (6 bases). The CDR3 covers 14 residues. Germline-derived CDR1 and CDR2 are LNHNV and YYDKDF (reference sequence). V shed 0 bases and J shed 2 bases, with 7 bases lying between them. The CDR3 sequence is CATSRDRGQETQYF. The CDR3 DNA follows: TGTGCCACCAGCAGAGACAGGGGTCAAGAGACCCAGTACTTC.